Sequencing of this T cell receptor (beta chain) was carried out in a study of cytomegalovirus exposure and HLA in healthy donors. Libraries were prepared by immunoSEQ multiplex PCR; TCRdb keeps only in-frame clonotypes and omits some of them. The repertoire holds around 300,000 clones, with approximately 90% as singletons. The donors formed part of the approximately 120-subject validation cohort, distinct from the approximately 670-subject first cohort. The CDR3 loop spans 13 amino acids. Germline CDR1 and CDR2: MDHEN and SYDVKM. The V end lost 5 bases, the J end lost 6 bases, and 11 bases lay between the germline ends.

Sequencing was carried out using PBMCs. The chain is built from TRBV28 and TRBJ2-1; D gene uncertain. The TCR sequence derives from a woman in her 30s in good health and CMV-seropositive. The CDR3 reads CASSPPVSNEQFF. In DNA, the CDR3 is TGTGCCAGCAGTCCCCCCGTCTCCAATGAGCAGTTCTTC.